This record looks at one T cell receptor beta chain sequence and its context. Its antigen remains unidentified. Qualities for individual bases were not recorded, and no much larger clone is one base off. Libraries were constructed by RT-PCR. TCRdb records Illumina HiSeq 2500 as the sequencer. TCRdb reworked the public reads: Q25 trimming with fastp, MiXCR clone assembly, productive beta chains retained. Rows matching on CDR3 protein sequence are summarized as one entry with the most common DNA and genes. The table for this sample lists under 800,000 distinct CDR3 sequences; roughly 14% of them were counted only once. The ten largest clones capture less than 7% of the sample. The data derive from a study of response to subunit inactivated influenza vaccine (dated by TCRdb to 2017 to 2018). Notes on the research overall: To follow how T cells responded to a trivalent subunit inactivated influenza vaccine, the researchers relied on deep quantitative profiling of the T cell receptor repertoire. Broader findings and caveats from the paper: It was suggested by the authors that each seasonal influenza vaccination may recruit only a limited number of new T cells.

There are 13 amino acids in the CDR3, from cysteine to phenylalanine inclusive. Here the CDR3 DNA is all that survives: 39 bases in frame from base 1. Trimming leaves V shorter by 7 bases and J shorter by 3 bases, with the junction holding 6 bases beyond the gene matches. CDR1 is given as MNHNY and CDR2 as SVGAGI, both from the germline V gene (reference sequence). This sequence was found in a man aged 50-59 years who received an inactivated influenza vaccine. Donor details come from another sample of the same person, matched by shared clones. This specimen was PBMCs from blood, taken about 14 days before vaccination. The receptor chain draws on TRBV6-6 and TRBJ2-7; 7 nucleotides in the junction match TRBD1. The nucleotide sequence is TGTGCCAGCAAAAGGGACAGAAACTACGAGCAGTACTTC. This gives the protein CASKRDRNYEQYF.